The 12 T cell receptor gamma chains below were found in one sample sequenced in a study of Vδ1+ human thymocytes. Regarding the study as a whole: Thymic TRG and TRD repertoires appeared highly polyclonal.

Antigens of these TCRs are unknown. The template was reverse-transcribed extracted RNA. CDR3 amplicons came from multiplex PCR with pooled V-gene forward and constant-region reverse primers. TCRdb re-called the multiplex PCR reads via CATT. This sample has roughly 30,000 gamma-chain clones, with 20% to 25% found just once. Sequencing used Vdelta1+ gamma-delta thymocytes from the thymus. Regarding subset: FACS-sorted CD3+ TCRalphabeta- TCRVdelta1+ TCRVdelta2- thymocytes. The receptors were gathered from a boy in the first two years of life who had congenital heart surgery.

This clone was observed a handful of times. The chain links TRGV9 to TRGJ1 or TRGJ2. The CDR3 loop spans 13 amino acids. The germline V gene has CDR1 GITISATS and CDR2 ISYDGTV (reference sequence). The ends lost 3 bases at V and 1 base at J; junction bases unmatched: 3. In nucleotides, the CDR3 is TGTGCCTTGTGGGAGTGCAATTATTATAAGAAACTCTTT. Translating it yields CALWECNYYKKLF.

This clone showed up just a few times. The genes are TRGV4 and TRGJ1 or TRGJ2. Germline CDR1 is EGSTGY and CDR2 is YDSYTSSV. The J segment lost 7 bases and the V segment lost 5 bases, leaving 11 bases of the junction unmatched. The CDR3 spans 13 residues. The CDR3 region is CATWVDFWYKKLF. In DNA, the CDR3 is TGTGCCACCTGGGTGGATTTTTGGTATAAGAAACTCTTT.

This clone was counted between two and nine times. One base away lies a much larger clone, so this may be a sequencing read error. This specimen includes other DNA sequences encoding the same CDR3. The chain is built from TRGV5 and TRGJ1 or TRGJ2. Germline V gene data show CDR1 as VINAFY and CDR2 as YDVSNSKD. The V segment lost 0 bases and the J segment 6 bases; nucleotides outside the gene matches: 5. CDR3 size: 13 residues. The DNA of the CDR3 is TGTGCCACCTGGGACAGGCCTTGTTATAAGAAACTCTTT. Translating gives CATWDRPCYKKLF.

The rearrangement uses TRGV3 and TRGJP1. This CDR3 is built from 16 residues. With V trimmed by 0 bases and J by 2 bases, 6 bases remained unmatched. Germline V gives CDR1 VTNTFY, CDR2 YDVSTARD (reference sequence). The CDR3 region is CATWDREQTTGWFKIF. The CDR3 DNA sequence: TGTGCCACCTGGGACAGGGAGCAAACCACTGGTTGGTTCAAGATATTT.

The J gene is uncalled and the V gene is TRGV4. The CDR3 has 11 amino acids. CDR1 is EGSTGY, CDR2 YDSYTSSV, per germline. The chain's CDR3 is CATWDGDTQYF. CDR3 bases: TGTGCCACCTGGGATGGGGATACGCAGTATTTT.

This clone has only a few counts. The sample has other DNA sequences that encode this CDR3 too. The chain has TRGV5 and TRGJ1 or TRGJ2. Trimming removed 1 base from V and 2 bases from J; junction bases left unmatched: 5. Looked up from germline, CDR1 is VINAFY and CDR2 is YDVSNSKD. The CDR3 runs to 14 residues. The CDR3 DNA reads as TGTGCCACCTGGGACAGACGTTATTATTATAAGAAACTCTTT. Protein sequence: CATWDRRYYYKKLF.

This sequence joins TRGV5 and TRGJ1 or TRGJ2. Trimming cost V 2 bases and J 9 bases; bases outside gene matches: 4. The CDR3 runs to 11 residues. Germline lookup yields CDR1 VINAFY and CDR2 YDVSNSKD. The CDR3 DNA reads as TGTGCCACCTGGGACACCACTAAGAAACTCTTT. Translation: CATWDTTKKLF.

Note on this clone: The same CDR3 also results from other DNA sequences found in this sample. This chain links TRGV5 with TRGJ1 or TRGJ2. CDR1 VINAFY and CDR2 YDVSNSKD come from the germline V gene. The length of the CDR3 is 14 residues. V trimming: 0 bases; J trimming: 4 bases; junction bases outside the gene matches: 6. The CDR3 DNA sequence: TGTGCCACCTGGGACAGGCCGCGATATTATAAGAAACTCTTT. Protein: CATWDRPRYYKKLF.

About this clone: This specimen includes other DNA sequences encoding the same CDR3. The J gene is TRGJ1 or TRGJ2, the V gene TRGV9. CDR1 is GITISATS and CDR2 is ISYDGTV in the germline V gene (reference sequence). V was clipped by 1 base and J by 4 bases; unmatched bases: 4. This CDR3 spans 13 amino acids. CDR3 nucleotides: TGTGCCTTGTGGGAGGTCGCATATTATAAGAAACTCTTT. Translated: CALWEVAYYKKLF.

Worth noting for this clone: Germline and junction disagree at one end, which may indicate a read error. The sample has other DNA sequences that encode this CDR3 too. The rearrangement joins TRGV3 to TRGJ1 or TRGJ2. Germline CDR1 VTNTFY, CDR2 YDVSTARD (reference sequence). The length of the CDR3 is 14 residues. The CDR3 loop is CATWDRPHYYKKLF. CDR3 sequence (DNA): TGTGCCACCTGGGACAGGCCACATTATTATAAGAAACTCTTC.

The V and J genes are TRGV3 and TRGJP1. V gave up 4 bases and J gave up 10 bases; unmatched junction bases: 3. This CDR3 contains 11 residues. Germline values: CDR1 VTNTFY, CDR2 YDVSTARD (reference sequence). The CDR3 DNA reads TGTGCCACCTGGGATGATTGGTTCAAGATATTT. It specifies CATWDDWFKIF.

This clone was counted between two and nine times. This sample also contains other DNA sequences that code for the same CDR3. V and J are TRGV9 and TRGJP1. J gave up 0 bases and V 5 bases, and 3 bases lay outside the gene matches. This CDR3 region has 14 residues. Germline assignment: CDR1 GITISATS and CDR2 ISYDGTV (reference sequence). CDR3 bases: TGTGCCTTGTGGGCCAATACCACTGGTTGGTTCAAGATATTT. Its protein is CALWANTTGWFKIF.